The next 7 T cell receptor beta chains were all read from a single sample in a study of CD8+ T cells in alopecia areata (dated by TCRdb to 2016 to 2019). Libraries were constructed by the immunoSEQ multiplex PCR assay. RNA was extracted from all samples and reverse transcribed into cDNA, which served as template for TCR sequencing. TCRdb retrieved this table from immuneACCESS and kept in-frame rearrangements only. Not all clones are present; in checked studies, unresolved V genes account for under half, and no reason is known for the remainder. This sample holds about 110,000 clones in total, without any singletons. The leading ten clones occupy roughly a fifth of the sample. The sequenced sample was lesional skin. The receptors shown here come from a C3H/HeJ mouse with alopecia areata. Mice of this strain bear MHC haplotype H2-k.

On this clone itself: Gene names denote mouse genes. The read comes to an end 4 residues before the CDR3 does, leaving the germline J gene to fill in the end. The chain has TRBV13-3 and TRBJ1-2; the D is unclear. The germline CDR1 and CDR2 sequences are NNHDY and SYVADS. This CDR3 comprises 15 residues. Trimming took off 2 bases at V and 0 bases at J, with 11 bases between the two ends. CDR3 sequence: CASSDPRQANSDYTF. The CDR3 DNA, read in part, is TGTGCCAGCAGTGACCCTCGACAAGCAAACTCC.

This clone was seen more than once but under ten times. Here the gene names and germline are mouse. The read ends 4 residues shy of where the CDR3 ends; the end is completed using the germline J gene. The gene calls are TRBV13-3 and TRBJ2-7; TRBD1 might be the D (6 bases). The ends were cut back, 5 bases at V and 2 bases at J, with 11 bases in the middle. The CDR3 is 13 residues long. Germline assignment: CDR1 NNHDY and CDR2 SYVADS. CDR3 DNA, as far as it was read: TGTGCCAGCAGAGTTGACAGGACCTAT. This gives the protein CASRVDRTY. The entire CDR3 sequence reads CASRVDRTYEQYF.

This clone was seen only a few times. Gene names and germline refer to mouse. The CDR3 extends 4 residues past the end of the read, so its final part is completed from the germline J gene. Other DNA sequences in the sample encode the same CDR3. The chain uses TRBV19 and TRBJ2-3, with D possibly matching TRBD1 (6 bases). Germline loops: CDR1 FNHDT, CDR2 SITEND (reference sequence). V was cut by 5 bases and J by 0 bases, with 10 bases left in between. The CDR3 covers 14 residues. The CDR3 region is CASSSGQSAETLYF. The DNA read from the CDR3 is TGTGCCAGCAGCTCCGGACAGAGTGCAGAA.

A few counts support this clone. Gene names refer to mouse genes. Sequencing ends 4 residues short of the CDR3 end; the germline J gene provides the rest. The V and J genes are TRBV13-3 and TRBJ2-2; D possibly corresponds to TRBD1 (6 bases). V lost 4 bases and J lost 1, with 11 bases in between. This CDR3 is 15 amino acids long. Germline-derived CDR1 and CDR2 are NNHDY and SYVADS. CDR3 loop: CASSLPGQNTGQLYF. CDR3 DNA (partial): TGTGCCAGCAGTCTACCGGGACAAAACACCGGG.

This clone was picked up many times. The gene names given are mouse names. The read halts 4 residues ahead of the CDR3 end, with the missing end drawn from the germline J gene. V is TRBV13-3 and J is TRBJ1-1; 9 nucleotides agree with TRBD1. Germline CDR1 and CDR2: NNHDY and SYVADS. CDR3 length: 13 amino acids. CDR3 bases read: TGTGCCAGCAGTGAAGCGGGACAGGGA. Amino acids: CASSEAGQG. The entire CDR3 is CASSEAGQGEVFF.

This clone was seen a handful of times. Gene and germline names: mouse. The read halts 4 residues ahead of the CDR3 end, with the missing end drawn from the germline J gene. The chain joins TRBV1 to TRBJ2-3; the D gene is possibly TRBD2 (7 bases). V dropped 3 bases and J dropped 2 bases, with 12 bases sitting between them. CDR1 is NSQYPW and CDR2 is LRSPGD in the germline V gene (reference sequence). The CDR3 consists of 15 residues. The CDR3 spells CTCSAVGGDAETLYF. The sequenced part of the CDR3 DNA is TGCACCTGCAGTGCTGTGGGGGGCGATGCAGAA.

Comment on this clone: Each gene name is a mouse one. The CDR3 end is not reached by the read, which stops 4 residues before it; the germline J gene fills it in. This chain links TRBV1 with TRBJ2-5, with 7 nucleotides matching TRBD2. V gave up 4 bases and J gave up 1 base; unmatched junction bases: 5. The germline gives CDR1 NSQYPW, CDR2 LRSPGD (reference sequence). The length of the CDR3 is 15 residues. The sequenced part of the CDR3 DNA is TGCACCTGCAGTGGACTGGGTAAGGACCAAGAC. Amino acids: CTCSGLGKDQD. The whole CDR3 region reads CTCSGLGKDQDTQYF. The complete variable domain, with remaining parts taken from reference TRBV1 and TRBJ2-5, reads VTLLEQNPRWRLVPRGQAVNLRCILKNSQYPWMSWYQQDLQKQLQWLFTLRSPGDKEVKSLPGADYLATRVTDTELRLQVANMSQGRTLYCTCSGLGKDQDTQYFGPGTRLLVL.